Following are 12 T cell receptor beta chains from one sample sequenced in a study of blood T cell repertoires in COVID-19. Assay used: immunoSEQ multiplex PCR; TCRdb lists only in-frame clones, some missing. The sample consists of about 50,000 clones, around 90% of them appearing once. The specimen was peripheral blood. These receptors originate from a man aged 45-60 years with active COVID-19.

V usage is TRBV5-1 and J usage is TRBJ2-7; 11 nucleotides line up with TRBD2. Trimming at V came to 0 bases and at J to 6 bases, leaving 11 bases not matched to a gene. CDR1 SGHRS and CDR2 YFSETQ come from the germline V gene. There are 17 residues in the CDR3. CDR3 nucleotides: TGCGCCAGCAGCTTGGGCCCACTAGCGGGAGATTCGGCCGAGCAGTACTTC. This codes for CASSLGPLAGDSAEQYF.

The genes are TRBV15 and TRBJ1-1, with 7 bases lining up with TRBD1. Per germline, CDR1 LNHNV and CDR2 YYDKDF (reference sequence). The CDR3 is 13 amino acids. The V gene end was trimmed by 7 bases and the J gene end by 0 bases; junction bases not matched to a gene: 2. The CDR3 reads CATKQGVNTEAFF. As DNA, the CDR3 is TGTGCCACCAAGCAGGGGGTGAACACTGAAGCTTTCTTT.

The CDR3 region has the DNA TGTGCCACCAGCAGAGAAGGAGGGGGCAGAGGCTACACCTTC. Amino acids: CATSREGGGRGYTF. V gene TRBV15 combines with J gene TRBJ1-2, with 7 positions matching TRBD1. Germline assignment: CDR1 LNHNV and CDR2 YYDKDF (reference sequence). CDR3 size: 14 residues. Trimming cost V 0 bases and J 8 bases; bases outside gene matches: 6.

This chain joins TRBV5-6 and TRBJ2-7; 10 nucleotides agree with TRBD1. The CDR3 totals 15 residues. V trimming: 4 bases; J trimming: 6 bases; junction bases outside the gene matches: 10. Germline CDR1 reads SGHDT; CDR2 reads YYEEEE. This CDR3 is CASSLDRGSLSEQYF. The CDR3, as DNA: TGTGCCAGCAGCCTGGACAGGGGGTCCCTGAGCGAGCAGTACTTC.

CDR3 DNA: TGTGCCAGCAGCTTGTTAACGGGAGGGTCCGAGACCCAGTACTTC. This codes for CASSLLTGGSETQYF. The chain couples TRBV5-8 to TRBJ2-5; TRBD2 matches 8 bases. The junction had 7 bases not matched to a gene; V was cut back by 1 base and J by 5 bases. CDR1 SGHTS and CDR2 YDEGEE come from the germline V gene. The length of the CDR3 is 15 residues.

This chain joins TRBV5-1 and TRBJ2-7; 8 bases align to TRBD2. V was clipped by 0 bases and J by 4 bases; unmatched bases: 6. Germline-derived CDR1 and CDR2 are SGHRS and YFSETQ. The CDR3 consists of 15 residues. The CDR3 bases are TGCGCCAGCAGCTTGGACCCGGGACTAGTATACGAGCAGTACTTC. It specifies CASSLDPGLVYEQYF.

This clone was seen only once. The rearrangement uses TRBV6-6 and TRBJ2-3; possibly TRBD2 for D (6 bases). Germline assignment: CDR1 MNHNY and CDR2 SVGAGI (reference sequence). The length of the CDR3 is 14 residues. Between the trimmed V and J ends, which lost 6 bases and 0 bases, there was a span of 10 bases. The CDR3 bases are TGTGCCAGCAGCTCACTAGCCAGCACAGATACGCAGTATTTT. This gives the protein CASSSLASTDTQYF.

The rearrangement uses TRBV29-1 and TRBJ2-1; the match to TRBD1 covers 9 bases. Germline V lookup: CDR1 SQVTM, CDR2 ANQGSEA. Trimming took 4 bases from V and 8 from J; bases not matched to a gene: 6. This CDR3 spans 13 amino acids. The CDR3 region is CSVVGQGFYEQFF. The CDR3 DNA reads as TGCAGCGTTGTTGGACAGGGGTTCTATGAGCAGTTCTTC.

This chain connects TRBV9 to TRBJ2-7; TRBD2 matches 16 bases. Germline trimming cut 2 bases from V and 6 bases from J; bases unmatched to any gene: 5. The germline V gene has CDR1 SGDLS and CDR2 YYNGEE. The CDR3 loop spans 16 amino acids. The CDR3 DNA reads TGTGCCAGCAGCGTCGGGACTAGCGGGGGGGCGTTCGAGCAGTACTTC. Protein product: CASSVGTSGGAFEQYF.

The CDR3 reads CAWSPGGASETQYF. CDR3 nucleotides: TGTGCCTGGAGTCCCGGAGGCGCCTCAGAGACCCAGTACTTC. The chain links TRBV30 to TRBJ2-5; a possible D gene is TRBD2 (5 bases). The germline V and J ends were trimmed by 2 bases and 4 bases, with 14 bases remaining between them. There are 14 residues in the CDR3. The germline CDR1 and CDR2 sequences are GTSNPN and SVGIG (reference sequence).

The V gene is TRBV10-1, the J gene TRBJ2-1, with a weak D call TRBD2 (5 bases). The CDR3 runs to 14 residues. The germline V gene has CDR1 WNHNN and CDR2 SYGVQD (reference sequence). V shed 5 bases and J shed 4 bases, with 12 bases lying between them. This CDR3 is CASSPNPGYNEQFF. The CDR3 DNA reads TGCGCCAGCAGTCCGAATCCGGGGTACAATGAGCAGTTCTTC.

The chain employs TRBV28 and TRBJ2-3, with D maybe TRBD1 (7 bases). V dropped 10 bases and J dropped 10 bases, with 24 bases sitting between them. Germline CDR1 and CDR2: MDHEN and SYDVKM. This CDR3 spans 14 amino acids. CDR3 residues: CATHGAGGRQAQYF. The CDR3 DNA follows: TGTGCCACCCACGGGGCAGGGGGGCGTCAGGCGCAGTATTTT.